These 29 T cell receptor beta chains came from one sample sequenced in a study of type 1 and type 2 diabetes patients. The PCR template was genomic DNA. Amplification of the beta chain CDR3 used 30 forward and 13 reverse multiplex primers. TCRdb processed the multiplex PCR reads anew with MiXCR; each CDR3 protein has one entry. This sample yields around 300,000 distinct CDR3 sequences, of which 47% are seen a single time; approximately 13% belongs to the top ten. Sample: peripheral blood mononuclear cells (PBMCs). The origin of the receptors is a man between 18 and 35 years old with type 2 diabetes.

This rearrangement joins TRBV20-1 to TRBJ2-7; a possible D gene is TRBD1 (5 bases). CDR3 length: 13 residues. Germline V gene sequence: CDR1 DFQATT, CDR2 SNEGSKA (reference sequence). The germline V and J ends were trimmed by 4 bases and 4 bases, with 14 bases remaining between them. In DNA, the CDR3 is TGCAGTGCTATTTATAGGGGAAGTTACGAGCAGTACTTC. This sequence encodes CSAIYRGSYEQYF.

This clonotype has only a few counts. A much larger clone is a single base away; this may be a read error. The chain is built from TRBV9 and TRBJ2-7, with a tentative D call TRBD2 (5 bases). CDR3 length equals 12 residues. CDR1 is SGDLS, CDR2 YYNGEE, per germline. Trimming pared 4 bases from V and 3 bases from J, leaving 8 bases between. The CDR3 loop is CASSPEGYEQYF. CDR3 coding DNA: TGTGCCAGCAGCCCAGAGGGCTACGAGCAGTACTTC.

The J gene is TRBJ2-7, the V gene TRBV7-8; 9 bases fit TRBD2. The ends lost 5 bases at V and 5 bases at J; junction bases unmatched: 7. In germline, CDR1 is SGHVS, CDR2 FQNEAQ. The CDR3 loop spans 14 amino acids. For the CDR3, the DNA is TGTGCCAGCAGCCTCAAGACTAGCGGAAACGAGCAGTACTTC. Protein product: CASSLKTSGNEQYF. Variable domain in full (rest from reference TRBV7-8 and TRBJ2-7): GAGVSQSPRYKVAKRGQDVALRCDPISGHVSLFWYQQALGQGPEFLTYFQNEAQLDKSGLPSDRFFAERPEGSVSTLKIQRTQQEDSAVYLCASSLKTSGNEQYFGPGTRLTVT.

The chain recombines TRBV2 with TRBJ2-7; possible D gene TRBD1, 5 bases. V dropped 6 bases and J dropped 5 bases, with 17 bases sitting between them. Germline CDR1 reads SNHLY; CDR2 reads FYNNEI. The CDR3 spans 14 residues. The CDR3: CASRQGLVVDEQYF. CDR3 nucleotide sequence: TGTGCCAGCAGGCAGGGTCTTGTCGTAGACGAGCAGTACTTC.

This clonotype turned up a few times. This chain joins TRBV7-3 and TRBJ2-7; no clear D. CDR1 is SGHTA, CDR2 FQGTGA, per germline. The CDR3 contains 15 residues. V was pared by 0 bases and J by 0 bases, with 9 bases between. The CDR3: CASSLTRHRSYEQYF. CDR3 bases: TGTGCCAGCAGCTTAACTAGGCACCGCTCCTACGAGCAGTACTTC.

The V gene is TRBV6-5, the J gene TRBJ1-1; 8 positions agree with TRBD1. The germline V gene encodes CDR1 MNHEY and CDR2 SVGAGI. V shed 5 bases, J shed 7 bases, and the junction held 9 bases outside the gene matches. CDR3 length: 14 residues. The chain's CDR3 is CASSTAGGGIEAFF. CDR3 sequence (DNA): TGTGCCAGCAGTACCGCAGGGGGCGGAATTGAAGCTTTCTTT.

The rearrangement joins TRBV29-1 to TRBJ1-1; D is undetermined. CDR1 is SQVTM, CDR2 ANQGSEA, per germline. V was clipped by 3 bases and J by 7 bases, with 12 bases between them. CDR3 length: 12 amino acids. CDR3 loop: CSVDSGSIEAFF. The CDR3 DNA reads TGCAGCGTTGATTCCGGGTCGATTGAAGCTTTCTTT. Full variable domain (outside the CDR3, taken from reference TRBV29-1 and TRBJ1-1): SAVISQKPSRDICQRGTSLTIQCQVDSQVTMMFWYRQQPGQSLTLIATANQGSEATYESGFVIDKFPISRPNLTFSTLTVSNMSPEDSSIYLCSVDSGSIEAFFGQGTRLTVV.

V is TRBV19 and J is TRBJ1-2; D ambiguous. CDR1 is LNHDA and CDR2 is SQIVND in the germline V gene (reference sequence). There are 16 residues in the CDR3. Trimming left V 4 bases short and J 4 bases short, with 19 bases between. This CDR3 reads CASSTPWTELAYGYTF. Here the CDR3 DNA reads TGTGCCAGTAGTACCCCATGGACGGAGCTGGCCTATGGCTACACCTTC. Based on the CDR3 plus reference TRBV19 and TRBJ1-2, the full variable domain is DGGITQSPKYLFRKEGQNVTLSCEQNLNHDAMYWYRQDPGQGLRLIYYSQIVNDFQKGDIAEGYSVSREKKESFPLTVTSAQKNPTAFYLCASSTPWTELAYGYTFGSGTRLTVV.

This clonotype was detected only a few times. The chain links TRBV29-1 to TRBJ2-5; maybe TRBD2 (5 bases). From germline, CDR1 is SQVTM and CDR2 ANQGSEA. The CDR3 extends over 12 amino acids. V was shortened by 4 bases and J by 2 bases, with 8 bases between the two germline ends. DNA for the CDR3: TGCAGCGTTGTCCGGGGACAAGAGACCCAGTACTTC. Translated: CSVVRGQETQYF.

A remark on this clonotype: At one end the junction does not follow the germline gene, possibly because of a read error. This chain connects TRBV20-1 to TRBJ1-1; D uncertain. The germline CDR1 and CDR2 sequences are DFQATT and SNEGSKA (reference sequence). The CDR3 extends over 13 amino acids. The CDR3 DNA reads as TGCAGTGCTTTGATTGGAATGAACACTAAAGCTTTCTTT. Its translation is CSALIGMNTKAFF.

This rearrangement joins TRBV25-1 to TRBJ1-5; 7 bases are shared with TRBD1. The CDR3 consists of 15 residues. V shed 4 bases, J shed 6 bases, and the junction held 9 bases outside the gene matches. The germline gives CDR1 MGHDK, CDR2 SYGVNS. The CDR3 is CASSASTGSGQPQHF. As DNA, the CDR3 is TGTGCCAGCAGTGCTTCGACAGGGTCAGGTCAGCCCCAGCATTTT.

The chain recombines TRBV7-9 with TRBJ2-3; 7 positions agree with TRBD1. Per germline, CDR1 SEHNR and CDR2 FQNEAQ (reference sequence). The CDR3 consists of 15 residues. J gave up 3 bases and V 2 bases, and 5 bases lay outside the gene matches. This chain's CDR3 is CASSLIDRATDTQYF. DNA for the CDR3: TGTGCCAGCAGCTTAATCGACAGGGCTACAGATACGCAGTATTTT.

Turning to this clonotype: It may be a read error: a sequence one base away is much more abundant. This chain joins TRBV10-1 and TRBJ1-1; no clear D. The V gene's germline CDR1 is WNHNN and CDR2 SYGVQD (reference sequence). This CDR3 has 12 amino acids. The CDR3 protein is CASSVGNTKAFF. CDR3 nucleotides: TGTGCCAGCAGTGTGGGGAACACTAAAGCTTTCTTT.

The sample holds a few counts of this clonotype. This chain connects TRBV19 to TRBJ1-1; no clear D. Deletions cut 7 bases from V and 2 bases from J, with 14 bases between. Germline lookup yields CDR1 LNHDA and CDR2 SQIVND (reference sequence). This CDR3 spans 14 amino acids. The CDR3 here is CASNNGVENTEAFF. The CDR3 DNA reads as TGTGCCAGTAACAATGGGGTTGAAAACACTGAAGCTTTCTTT.

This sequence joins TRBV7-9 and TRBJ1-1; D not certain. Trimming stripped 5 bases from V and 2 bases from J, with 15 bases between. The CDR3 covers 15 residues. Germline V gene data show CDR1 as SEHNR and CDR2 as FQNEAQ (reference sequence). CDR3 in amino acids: CASSPPTKHNTEAFF. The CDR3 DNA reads TGTGCCAGCAGCCCCCCAACGAAGCACAACACTGAAGCTTTCTTT.

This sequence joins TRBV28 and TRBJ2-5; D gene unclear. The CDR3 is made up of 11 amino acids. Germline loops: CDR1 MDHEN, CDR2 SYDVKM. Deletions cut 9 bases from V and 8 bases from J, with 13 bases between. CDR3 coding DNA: TGTGCCAGTACATCAGATGATACCCAGTACTTC. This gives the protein CASTSDDTQYF.

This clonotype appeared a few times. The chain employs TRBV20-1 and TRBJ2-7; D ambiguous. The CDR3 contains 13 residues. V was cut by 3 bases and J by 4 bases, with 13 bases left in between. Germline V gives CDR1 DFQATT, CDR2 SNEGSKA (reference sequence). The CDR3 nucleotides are TGCAGTGCTAGTAATCGTGTGGGGTACGAGCAGTACTTC. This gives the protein CSASNRVGYEQYF.

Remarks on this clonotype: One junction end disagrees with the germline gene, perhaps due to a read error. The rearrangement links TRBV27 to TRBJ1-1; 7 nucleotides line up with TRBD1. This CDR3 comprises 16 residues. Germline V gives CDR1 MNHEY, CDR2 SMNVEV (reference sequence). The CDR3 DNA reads TGTGCCAGCAGTTTCGAGTCAACAGGGGTGGGCACTGAAGCTCTCTTT. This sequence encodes CASSFESTGVGTEALF.

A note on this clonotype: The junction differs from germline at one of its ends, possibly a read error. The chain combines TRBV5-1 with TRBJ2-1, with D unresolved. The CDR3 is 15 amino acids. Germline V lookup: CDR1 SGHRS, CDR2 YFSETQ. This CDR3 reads CASSLGSSSYNEQFF. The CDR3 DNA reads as TGCGCTAGCAGCTTGGGATCTAGCTCCTACAATGAGCAGTTCTTC. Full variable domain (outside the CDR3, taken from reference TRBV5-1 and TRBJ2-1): KAGVTQTPRYLIKTRGQQVTLSCSPISGHRSVSWYQQTPGQGLQFLFEYFSETQRNKGNFPGRFSGRQFSNSRSEMNVSTLELGDSALYLCASSLGSSSYNEQFFGPGTRLTVL.

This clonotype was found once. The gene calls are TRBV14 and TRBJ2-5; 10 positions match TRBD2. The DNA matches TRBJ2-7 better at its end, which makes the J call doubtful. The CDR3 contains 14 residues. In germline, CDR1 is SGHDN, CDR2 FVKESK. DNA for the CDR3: TGTGCCAGCTCCCCCTGGACTAGCGGCTACGAGCAGTACTTC. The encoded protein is CASSPWTSGYEQYF.

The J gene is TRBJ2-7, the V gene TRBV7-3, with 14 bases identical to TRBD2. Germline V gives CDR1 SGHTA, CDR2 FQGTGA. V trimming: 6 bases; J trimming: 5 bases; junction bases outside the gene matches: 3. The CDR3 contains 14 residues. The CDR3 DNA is TGTGCCAGCAGTGGGACTAGCGGGAGAAACGAGCAGTACTTC. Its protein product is CASSGTSGRNEQYF.

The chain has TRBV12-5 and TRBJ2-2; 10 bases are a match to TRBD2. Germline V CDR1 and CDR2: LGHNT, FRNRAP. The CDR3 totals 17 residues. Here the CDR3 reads CASSFVAGGRDTGELFF. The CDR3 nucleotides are TGTGCCAGCAGTTTCGTAGCGGGGGGCCGTGACACCGGGGAGCTGTTTTTT.

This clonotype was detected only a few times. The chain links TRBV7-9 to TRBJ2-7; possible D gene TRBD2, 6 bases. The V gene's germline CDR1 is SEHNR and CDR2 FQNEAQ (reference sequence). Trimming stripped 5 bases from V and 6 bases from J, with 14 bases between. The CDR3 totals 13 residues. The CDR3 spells CASSLAEGGEQYF. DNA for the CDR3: TGTGCCAGCAGCCTGGCGGAGGGAGGCGAGCAGTACTTC.

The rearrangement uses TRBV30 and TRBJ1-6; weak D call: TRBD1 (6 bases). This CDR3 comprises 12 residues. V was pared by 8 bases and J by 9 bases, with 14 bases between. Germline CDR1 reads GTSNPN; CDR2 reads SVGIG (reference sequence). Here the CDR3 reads CAARGASSPLHF. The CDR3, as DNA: TGTGCCGCACGGGGGGCGAGTTCACCCCTCCACTTT.

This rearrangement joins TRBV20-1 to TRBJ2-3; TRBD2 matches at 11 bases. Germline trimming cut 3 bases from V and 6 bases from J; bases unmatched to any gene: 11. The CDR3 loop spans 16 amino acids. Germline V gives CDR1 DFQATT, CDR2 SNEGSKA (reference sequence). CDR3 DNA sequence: TGCAGTGCTAGTACTAGCGGGAGCCCCGTGCGGGATACGCAGTATTTT. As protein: CSASTSGSPVRDTQYF.

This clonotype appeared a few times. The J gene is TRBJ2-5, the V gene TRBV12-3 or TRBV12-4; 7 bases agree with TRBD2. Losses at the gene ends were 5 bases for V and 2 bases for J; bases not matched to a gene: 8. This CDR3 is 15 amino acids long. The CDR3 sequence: CASSRLVGGQETQYF. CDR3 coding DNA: TGTGCCAGCAGTCGCCTTGTGGGGGGGCAAGAGACCCAGTACTTC.

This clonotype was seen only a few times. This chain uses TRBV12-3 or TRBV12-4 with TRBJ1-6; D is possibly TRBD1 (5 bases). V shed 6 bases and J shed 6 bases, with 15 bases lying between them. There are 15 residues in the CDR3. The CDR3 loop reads CASSPWGNFNSPLHF. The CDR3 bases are TGTGCCAGCAGCCCCTGGGGCAATTTTAATTCACCCCTCCACTTT.

The CDR3 sequence: CSARDFRDSQETQYF. The DNA for the CDR3 is TGCAGTGCTAGAGATTTCCGTGACAGCCAAGAGACCCAGTACTTC. The rearrangement uses TRBV20-1 and TRBJ2-5; possible D gene TRBD1, 5 bases. Germline V lookup: CDR1 DFQATT, CDR2 SNEGSKA (reference sequence). The V end was cut by 0 bases, the J end by 1 base, with 12 bases between. The CDR3 spans 15 residues.

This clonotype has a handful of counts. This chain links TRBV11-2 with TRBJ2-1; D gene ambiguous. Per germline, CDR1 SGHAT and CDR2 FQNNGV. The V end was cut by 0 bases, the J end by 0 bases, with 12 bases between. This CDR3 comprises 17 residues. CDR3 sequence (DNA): TGTGCCAGCAGCTTAGATAGTGTCGGTAGCTCCTACAATGAGCAGTTCTTC. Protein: CASSLDSVGSSYNEQFF. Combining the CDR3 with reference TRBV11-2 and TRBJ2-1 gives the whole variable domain EAGVAQSPRYKIIEKRQSVAFWCNPISGHATLYWYQQILGQGPKLLIQFQNNGVVDDSQLPKDRFSAERLKGVDSTLKIQPAKLEDSAVYLCASSLDSVGSSYNEQFFGPGTRLTVL.